The 10 T cell receptor beta chains listed next were all sequenced from one sample in a study of immune evolution from preneoplasia to lung adenocarcinoma. Assay: immunoSEQ multiplex PCR; the TCRdb copy retains only in-frame clones and omits some. There are some 6,100 clones in the sample; roughly 80% occur only once, and roughly 6% lies in the top ten. What was sequenced was FFPE adjacent normal lung tissue. The receptors come from a donor older than 65 with lung adenocarcinoma.

The chain recombines TRBV10-1 with TRBJ2-7; D call uncertain. Per germline, CDR1 WNHNN and CDR2 SYGVQD (reference sequence). The CDR3 runs to 15 residues. Between the trimmed V and J ends, which lost 6 bases and 2 bases, there was a span of 17 bases. The CDR3, as DNA: TGCGCCAGCAGACTCCCCCCCCTCGGGCCCTACGAGCAGTACTTC. Amino acid sequence: CASRLPPLGPYEQYF.

The sample holds one count of this clone. CDR3: CASRGQGSNTEAFF. Here the CDR3 DNA reads TGTGCCAGCAGGGGACAGGGCTCGAACACTGAAGCTTTCTTT. This chain joins TRBV6-5 and TRBJ1-1; 9 nucleotides match TRBD1. Unmatched junction bases numbered 3, after V lost 6 bases and J lost 1 base. The CDR3 covers 14 residues. In germline, CDR1 is MNHEY, CDR2 SVGAGI.

The V call is TRBV7-9, the J call TRBJ1-3; 8 positions agree with TRBD1. The V gene end was trimmed by 0 bases and the J gene end by 0 bases; junction bases not matched to a gene: 1. The V gene's germline CDR1 is SEHNR and CDR2 FQNEAQ (reference sequence). The CDR3 totals 16 residues. CDR3 DNA sequence: TGTGCCAGCAGCTTAGCCACAGGGGGCTCTGGAAACACCATATATTTT. Its translation: CASSLATGGSGNTIYF.

The J gene is TRBJ2-2, the V gene TRBV5-4; D perhaps matches TRBD1 (6 bases). Germline V gene sequence: CDR1 SGHNT, CDR2 YYREEE (reference sequence). The CDR3 runs 15 residues. Trimming took off 6 bases at V and 0 bases at J, with 12 bases between the two ends. The CDR3 protein is CASTVDSSNTGELFF. CDR3 sequence (DNA): TGTGCCAGCACCGTGGACAGTTCGAACACCGGGGAGCTGTTTTTT.

The rearrangement joins TRBV19 to TRBJ2-7; D unclear. Trimming removed 3 bases from V and 2 bases from J, with 14 bases in between. The CDR3 runs 15 residues. From germline, CDR1 is LNHDA and CDR2 SQIVND (reference sequence). The CDR3 sequence is CASSISKHLPYEQYF. CDR3 bases: TGTGCCAGTAGTATTTCTAAGCACCTACCCTACGAGCAGTACTTC. Full variable domain (rest looked up from reference TRBV19 and TRBJ2-7): DGGITQSPKYLFRKEGQNVTLSCEQNLNHDAMYWYRQDPGQGLRLIYYSQIVNDFQKGDIAEGYSVSREKKESFPLTVTSAQKNPTAFYLCASSISKHLPYEQYFGPGTRLTVT.

The rearrangement joins TRBV9 to TRBJ2-7; a weak D match, TRBD1 (5 bases). The V end was cut by 3 bases, the J end by 1 base, with 5 bases between. Germline V CDR1 and CDR2: SGDLS, YYNGEE. The CDR3 has 12 residues. This CDR3 reads CASSGQSYEQYF. The CDR3 DNA is TGTGCCAGCAGCGGACAGTCCTACGAGCAGTACTTC. Full variable domain (outside the CDR3, taken from reference TRBV9 and TRBJ2-7): DSGVTQTPKHLITATGQRVTLRCSPRSGDLSVYWYQQSLDQGLQFLIQYYNGEERAKGNILERFSAQQFPDLHSELNLSSLELGDSALYFCASSGQSYEQYFGPGTRLTVT.

The chain carries TRBV29-1 and TRBJ1-2; 11 positions agree with TRBD1. CDR1 is SQVTM, CDR2 ANQGSEA, per germline. This CDR3 region has 14 residues. V gave up 6 bases and J gave up 7 bases; unmatched junction bases: 10. In DNA, the CDR3 is TGCAGCGTCGGCGGGGGACAGGGGGAAAGTGGCTACACCTTC. Translation gives CSVGGGQGESGYTF. The variable domain in full, with the rest retrieved from reference TRBV29-1 and TRBJ1-2, is SAVISQKPSRDICQRGTSLTIQCQVDSQVTMMFWYRQQPGQSLTLIATANQGSEATYESGFVIDKFPISRPNLTFSTLTVSNMSPEDSSIYLCSVGGGQGESGYTFGSGTRLTVV.

This clone was counted only a few times. This sequence joins TRBV7-9 and TRBJ1-2; D possibly corresponds to TRBD1 (5 bases). Germline assignment: CDR1 SEHNR and CDR2 FQNEAQ (reference sequence). V dropped 5 bases and J dropped 4 bases, with 23 bases sitting between them. This CDR3 comprises 17 residues. The CDR3 region has the DNA TGTGCCAGCAGCCCTCGCGAGCTGGTTCAGGGAACCTATGGCTACACCTTC. Translating gives CASSPRELVQGTYGYTF.

The chain employs TRBV29-1 and TRBJ2-1; D gene uncertain. The CDR3 sequence is 17 residues long. Trimming took off 3 bases at V and 3 bases at J, with 21 bases between the two ends. CDR1 and CDR2 from the germline V gene are SQVTM and ANQGSEA. Here the CDR3 reads CSVEGLGFATYYNEQFF. Here the CDR3 DNA reads TGCAGCGTTGAGGGTCTAGGTTTCGCGACCTACTACAATGAGCAGTTCTTC.

The CDR3 region is CASSLAETQYF. CDR3 in DNA: TGCGCCAGCAGCTTGGCTGAGACCCAGTACTTC. The chain is built from TRBV5-1 and TRBJ2-5; D is uncertain. The length of the CDR3 is 11 residues. The ends were cut back, 0 bases at V and 5 bases at J, with 2 bases in the middle. CDR1 is SGHRS, CDR2 YFSETQ, per germline.